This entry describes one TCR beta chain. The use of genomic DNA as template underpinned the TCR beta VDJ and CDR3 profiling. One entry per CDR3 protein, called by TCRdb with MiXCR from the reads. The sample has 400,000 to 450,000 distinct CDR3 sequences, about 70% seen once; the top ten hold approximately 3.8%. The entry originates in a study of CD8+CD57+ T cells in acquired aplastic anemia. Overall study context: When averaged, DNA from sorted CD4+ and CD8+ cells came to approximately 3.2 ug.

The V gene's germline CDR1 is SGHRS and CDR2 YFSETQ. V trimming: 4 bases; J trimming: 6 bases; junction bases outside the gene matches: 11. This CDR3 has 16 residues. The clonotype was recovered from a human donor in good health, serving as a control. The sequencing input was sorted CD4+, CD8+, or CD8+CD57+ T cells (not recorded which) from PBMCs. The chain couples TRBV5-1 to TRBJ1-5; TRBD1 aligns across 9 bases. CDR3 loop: CASSGQGQGSSQPQHF. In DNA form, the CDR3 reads TGCGCCAGCAGCGGCCAGGGACAGGGAAGTTCTCAGCCCCAGCATTTT.